This T cell receptor beta chain is drawn from a study of blood T cell repertoires in COVID-19. The wider study: COVID-19 samples, acute and convalescent, were from the United States, Italy and Spain. PBMCs, B-cell-depleted T cells, or T cells provided the cDNA or gDNA that made up the material.

CDR1 and CDR2 from the germline V gene are MNHEY and SVGAGI. J gave up 2 bases and V 3 bases, and 6 bases lay outside the gene matches. CDR3 length equals 15 residues. Per the original methods: Estimates of nucleated cell counts were drawn from the amplification of reference gene primers. TCRdb's copy holds only in-frame clones and misses some; the assay was immunoSEQ multiplex PCR. V, J and clone size were drawn from that table, and D and trimming were deduced from the DNA. This sample yields about 42,000 clones, of which around nine tenths are seen a single time; 0.3% to 0.5% belongs to the top ten.

Sequencing was carried out using peripheral blood. The sequence was obtained from a human donor in a cohort sampled during active COVID-19. V is TRBV6-5 and J is TRBJ2-7, with 8 bases identical to TRBD2. The DNA of the CDR3 is TGTGCCAGCAGTTATTATCAGCGGGGGACCTACGAGCAGTACTTC. Translation gives CASSYYQRGTYEQYF.